The 25 T cell receptor beta chains in this list originate from one sample, sequenced in a study of regulatory T cells in long-lasting Graves disease. Time point noted: persistent/refractory GD, antithyroid drugs over 5 years with positive TRAb. Extracted RNA from PBMCs served as the source of the TCR library. Building the TCR beta libraries relied on iRepertoire HTBI primers, and CDR3 regions underwent Arm-PCR. MiXCR was run by TCRdb on the multiplex PCR reads, yielding one entry per CDR3 protein. Of about 470,000 distinct CDR3 sequences in the sample, about 22% were seen once. This material consisted of peripheral blood mononuclear cells (PBMCs), taken when the disease was refractory, from a patient treated with antithyroid drugs. These receptors all come from a female donor with Graves disease.

This clonotype showed up just a few times. The chain recombines TRBV7-9 with TRBJ2-5; weak D call: TRBD2 (7 bases). Germline CDR1 reads SEHNR; CDR2 reads FQNEAQ (reference sequence). V was pared by 4 bases and J by 3 bases, with 18 bases between. This CDR3 spans 16 amino acids. The CDR3 is CASSSFGRGLEETQYF. CDR3 nucleotides: TGTGCCAGCAGCTCCTTTGGGAGGGGGTTAGAAGAGACCCAGTACTTC. Filled out from reference TRBV7-9 and TRBJ2-5, the complete variable domain reads DTGVSQNPRHKITKRGQNVTFRCDPISEHNRLYWYRQTLGQGPEFLTYFQNEAQLEKSRLLSDRFSAERPKGSFSTLEIQRTEQGDSAMYLCASSSFGRGLEETQYFGPGTRLLVL.

This clonotype came up many times. J is TRBJ1-2 and V is TRBV28, with a possible D match to TRBD1 (6 bases). CDR1 MDHEN and CDR2 SYDVKM come from the germline V gene. The length of the CDR3 is 11 residues. V was shortened by 4 bases and J by 6 bases, with 6 bases between the two germline ends. The CDR3 region is CASSYRDGYTF. In DNA, the CDR3 is TGTGCCAGCAGTTACAGGGATGGCTACACCTTC.

A few counts support this clonotype. This sequence joins TRBV13 and TRBJ1-2; possibly TRBD1 for D (6 bases). Trimming removed 5 bases from V and 1 base from J, with 20 bases in between. Germline V CDR1 and CDR2: PRHDT, FYEKMQ (reference sequence). The CDR3 is 17 amino acids. CDR3 nucleotides: TGTGCCAGCAGCCTAGAGGGGGGGCGATTCCTTAACTATGGCTACACCTTC. It translates to CASSLEGGRFLNYGYTF.

The V call is TRBV19, the J call TRBJ2-3; the D gene is possibly TRBD2 (5 bases). Germline V gene lookup returns CDR1 LNHDA and CDR2 SQIVND (reference sequence). The germline V and J ends were trimmed by 5 bases and 3 bases, with 15 bases remaining between them. CDR3 length equals 15 residues. CDR3 amino acids: CASSLQLGETDTQYF. The CDR3 DNA reads TGTGCCAGTAGTCTCCAACTAGGTGAAACAGATACGCAGTATTTT.

This clonotype was recorded only once. At one boundary the junction diverges from the germline segment, which might be a read error. This sequence joins TRBV20-1 and TRBJ1-1; D might be TRBD1 (5 bases). The germline gives CDR1 DFQATT, CDR2 SNEGSKA (reference sequence). The CDR3 totals 15 residues. The CDR3 DNA reads TGCAGTGCTAGAGATTTAAGGGGCGCGGACACTGCAGCTTTCTTT. Translating gives CSARDLRGADTAAFF.

The sample holds many counts of this clonotype. The chain uses TRBV15 and TRBJ1-5; TRBD1 might be the D (5 bases). Trimming shortened V by 0 bases and J by 6 bases, and 18 bases separated the two germline ends. The germline CDR1 and CDR2 sequences are LNHNV and YYDKDF (reference sequence). This CDR3 is built from 17 residues. The CDR3 sequence: CATSRDSGGRAFQPQHF. The CDR3 nucleotides read TGTGCCACCAGCAGAGATTCGGGTGGCAGGGCCTTTCAGCCCCAGCATTTT.

This clonotype was seen ten or more times. The rearrangement links TRBV24-1 to TRBJ2-7; weak D call: TRBD2 (5 bases). V was pared by 4 bases and J by 3 bases, with 9 bases between. Germline assignment: CDR1 KGHDR and CDR2 SFDVKD. This CDR3 region has 13 residues. This chain's CDR3 is CATSDGNFYEQYF. In nucleotides, the CDR3 is TGTGCCACCAGTGACGGGAACTTCTACGAGCAGTACTTC.

The genes are TRBV13 and TRBJ2-5, with D tentatively TRBD1 (6 bases). The CDR3 is 14 residues long. Germline V gives CDR1 PRHDT, CDR2 FYEKMQ (reference sequence). Deletions cut 5 bases from V and 4 bases from J, with 14 bases between. The CDR3 loop is CASSGQPEGETQYF. The DNA of the CDR3 is TGTGCCAGCAGCGGACAGCCCGAAGGAGAGACCCAGTACTTC.

The sample holds a few counts of this clonotype. J is TRBJ1-5 and V is TRBV6-2 or TRBV6-3; no clear D gene. Trimming stripped 10 bases from V and 0 bases from J, with 19 bases between. Per the germline V gene, CDR1 is MNHEY and CDR2 is SVGEGT. The CDR3 totals 16 residues. This CDR3 is CATMETDRYSNQPQHF. In DNA form, the CDR3 reads TGTGCCACCATGGAGACGGACCGATATAGCAATCAGCCCCAGCATTTT.

The rearrangement uses TRBV6-1 and TRBJ1-1; D is undetermined. The length of the CDR3 is 10 residues. Germline CDR1 is MNHNS and CDR2 is SASEGT. V lost 6 bases to trimming and J lost 6 bases, with 5 bases between them. CDR3 protein: CASRAPEAFF. In DNA, the CDR3 is TGTGCCAGCAGGGCCCCTGAAGCTTTCTTT.

This CDR3 is CASSLAAGQIRSYEQYF. The CDR3 DNA is TGTGCCAGCAGCTTAGCGGCGGGGCAGATAAGGTCCTACGAGCAGTACTTC. This rearrangement joins TRBV7-2 to TRBJ2-7, with D possibly being TRBD2 (6 bases). From germline, CDR1 is SGHTA and CDR2 FQGNSA. The CDR3 length is 17 residues. Trimming took off 0 bases at V and 1 base at J, with 16 bases between the two ends.

This clonotype occurred many times. The V gene is TRBV28, the J gene TRBJ1-5; D is uncertain. The CDR3 contains 13 residues. From germline, CDR1 is MDHEN and CDR2 SYDVKM. V dropped 6 bases and J dropped 5 bases, with 11 bases sitting between them. CDR3 DNA: TGTGCCAGCAGGTTAGCCGACCATCAGCCCCAGCATTTT. Translating gives CASRLADHQPQHF.

In this sample, this clonotype turned up many times. This chain uses TRBV28 with TRBJ2-7; perhaps TRBD2 as D (5 bases). The CDR3 has 14 amino acids. Trimming took 4 bases from V and 2 from J, leaving 12 bases between them. Looked up from germline, CDR1 is MDHEN and CDR2 is SYDVKM. The CDR3 DNA is TGTGCCAGCAGTTCCCCCGAGGGAACCTACGAGCAGTACTTC. Translation: CASSSPEGTYEQYF. Full variable domain (remainder filled in from reference TRBV28 and TRBJ2-7): DVKVTQSSRYLVKRTGEKVFLECVQDMDHENMFWYRQDPGLGLRLIYFSYDVKMKEKGDIPEGYSVSREKKERFSLILESASTNQTSMYLCASSSPEGTYEQYFGPGTRLTVT.

This clonotype was found many times. J is TRBJ1-2 and V is TRBV28, with a possible D match to TRBD1 (6 bases). Per germline, CDR1 MDHEN and CDR2 SYDVKM. Trimming took off 8 bases at V and 6 bases at J, with 13 bases between the two ends. This CDR3 region has 12 residues. CDR3 DNA sequence: TGTGCCAGCGCATCTGGACAGAATGGCTACACCTTC. This encodes CASASGQNGYTF.

This clonotype was seen repeatedly, ten times or more. The chain employs TRBV10-1 and TRBJ2-5, with D perhaps being TRBD1 or TRBD2 (5 bases each). The CDR3 runs 15 residues. CDR1 is WNHNN and CDR2 is SYGVQD in the germline V gene (reference sequence). V gave up 6 bases and J gave up 4 bases, with 18 bases separating them. The CDR3 sequence is CASSVGTARRETQYF. CDR3 DNA sequence: TGCGCCAGCAGCGTGGGGACCGCCCGACGAGAGACCCAGTACTTC.

This clonotype has a handful of counts. A read error may explain this, as a much larger clone is one base away. The chain combines TRBV12-3 or TRBV12-4 with TRBJ2-7; TRBD1 matches 7 bases. V shed 4 bases, J shed 5 bases, and the junction held 8 bases outside the gene matches. The CDR3 is 14 residues long. The CDR3 DNA reads as TGTGCCAGCAGTTACTGGGACAGCAACAACGAGCAGTACTTC. Residues: CASSYWDSNNEQYF.

This clonotype was detected only a few times. The chain combines TRBV7-9 with TRBJ1-3; D is unresolved. Germline V gene sequence: CDR1 SEHNR, CDR2 FQNEAQ (reference sequence). The CDR3 is made up of 17 amino acids. V lost 5 bases to trimming and J lost 0 bases, with 17 bases between them. The CDR3 is CASSQTNDAYSGNTIYF. The DNA for the CDR3 is TGTGCCAGCAGCCAAACCAACGACGCGTACTCTGGAAACACCATATATTTT.

This clonotype was found once. At one boundary the junction diverges from the germline segment, which might be a read error. V usage is TRBV5-1 and J usage is TRBJ1-1; no clear D gene. The CDR3 extends over 13 amino acids. The germline CDR1 and CDR2 sequences are SGHRS and YFSETQ. The CDR3 here is CASSLDRDTEASF. CDR3 in DNA: TGCGCCAGCAGCTTGGACAGAGACACTGAAGCTTCCTTT.

This clonotype occurred a few times. The V and J genes are TRBV7-3 and TRBJ2-7; 14 bases are a match to TRBD2. This CDR3 region has 15 residues. Losses at the gene ends were 4 bases for V and 7 bases for J; bases not matched to a gene: 6. CDR1 is SGHTA and CDR2 is FQGTGA in the germline V gene. CDR3 bases: TGTGCCAGCAGCTCCGGACTAGCGGGAGGTGAGGAGCAGTACTTC. Its protein product is CASSSGLAGGEEQYF.

This chain joins TRBV28 and TRBJ2-3; D not resolved. V was clipped by 6 bases and J by 6 bases, with 25 bases between them. There are 17 residues in the CDR3. Per germline, CDR1 MDHEN and CDR2 SYDVKM. CDR3 sequence: CASSRGDRTWEGDTQYF. In DNA, the CDR3 is TGTGCCAGCAGCCGCGGCGATAGGACCTGGGAAGGGGATACGCAGTATTTT.

Many counts were recorded for this clonotype. V is TRBV28 and J is TRBJ2-4; D is undetermined. V dropped 7 bases and J dropped 0 bases, with 10 bases sitting between them. Germline-derived CDR1 and CDR2 are MDHEN and SYDVKM. The CDR3 is 14 amino acids. The CDR3 DNA reads as TGTGCCAGCATATCGACACTAGCCAAAAACATTCAGTACTTC. The encoded protein is CASISTLAKNIQYF. Using reference TRBV28 and TRBJ2-4 for the parts outside the CDR3, the full variable domain is DVKVTQSSRYLVKRTGEKVFLECVQDMDHENMFWYRQDPGLGLRLIYFSYDVKMKEKGDIPEGYSVSREKKERFSLILESASTNQTSMYLCASISTLAKNIQYFGAGTRLSVL.

In this sample, this clonotype turned up many times. The chain joins TRBV28 to TRBJ1-2, with 7 bases fitting TRBD1. The germline V gene encodes CDR1 MDHEN and CDR2 SYDVKM. The J segment lost 5 bases and the V segment lost 0 bases, leaving 12 bases of the junction unmatched. The CDR3 is made up of 17 amino acids. CDR3 loop: CASSLWGGGATGYGYTF. The CDR3 nucleotides read TGTGCCAGCAGTTTATGGGGAGGGGGCGCAACGGGATATGGCTACACCTTC.

This clonotype has ten or more counts. The rearrangement uses TRBV27 and TRBJ1-5, with D possibly being TRBD1 (5 bases). V was pared by 4 bases and J by 9 bases, with 19 bases between. The germline V gene encodes CDR1 MNHEY and CDR2 SMNVEV (reference sequence). The CDR3 totals 15 residues. CDR3 nucleotide sequence: TGTGCCAGCAGTTCCCTCGGGGCACTCGGTGGGCCCCAGCATTTT. Amino acids: CASSSLGALGGPQHF.

The chain joins TRBV24-1 to TRBJ2-6; 12 positions match TRBD1. This CDR3 spans 17 amino acids. The V and J ends lost 7 bases and 0 bases, in that order; junction bases with no gene match: 3. The germline V gene has CDR1 KGHDR and CDR2 SFDVKD. The CDR3 DNA sequence: TGTGCCACCAGACCGGGACAGGGGGCCTCTGGGGCCAACGTCCTGACTTTC. This gives the protein CATRPGQGASGANVLTF.

This sequence joins TRBV24-1 and TRBJ2-4; 7 positions agree with TRBD1. Losses at the gene ends were 1 base for V and 3 bases for J; bases not matched to a gene: 2. Germline V CDR1 and CDR2: KGHDR, SFDVKD. This CDR3 has 15 amino acids. In DNA form, the CDR3 reads TGTGCCACCAGTGATTTCGGGACAGACAAAAACATTCAGTACTTC. Its translation is CATSDFGTDKNIQYF.